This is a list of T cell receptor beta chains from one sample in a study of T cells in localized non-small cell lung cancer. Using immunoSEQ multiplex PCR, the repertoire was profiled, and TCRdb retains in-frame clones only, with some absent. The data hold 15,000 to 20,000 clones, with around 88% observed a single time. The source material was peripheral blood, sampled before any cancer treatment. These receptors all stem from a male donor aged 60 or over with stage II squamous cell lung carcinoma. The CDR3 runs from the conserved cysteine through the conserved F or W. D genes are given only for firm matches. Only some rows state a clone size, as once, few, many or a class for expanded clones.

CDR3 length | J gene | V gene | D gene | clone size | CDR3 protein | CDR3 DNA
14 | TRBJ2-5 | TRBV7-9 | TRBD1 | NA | CASSFRQGQETQYF | TGTGCCAGCAGCTTCCGACAGGGTCAAGAGACCCAGTACTTC
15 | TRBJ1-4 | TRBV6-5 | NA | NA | CASSYGRERSEKLFF | TGTGCCAGCAGTTACGGCAGGGAAAGGAGTGAAAAACTGTTTTTT
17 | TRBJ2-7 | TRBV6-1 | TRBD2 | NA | CASSEEASGRPLRWKYF | TGTGCCAGCAGTGAAGAGGCTAGCGGGAGGCCGTTAAGGTGGAAGTACTTC
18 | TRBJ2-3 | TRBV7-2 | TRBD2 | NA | CASSLNGLAGGRGDMQYF | TGTGCCAGCAGCTTAAACGGACTAGCGGGAGGGCGTGGAGATATGCAGTATTTT
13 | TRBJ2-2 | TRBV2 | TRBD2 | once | CASTLAPTGELFF | TGTGCCAGCACACTAGCGCCGACCGGGGAGCTGTTTTTT
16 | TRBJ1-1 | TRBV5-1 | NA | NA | CASSLAAGWGHTEAFF | TGCGCCAGCAGCTTGGCCGCAGGGTGGGGGCACACTGAAGCTTTCTTT
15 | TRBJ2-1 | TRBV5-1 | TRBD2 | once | CASNPTSGAYNEQFF | TGCGCCAGCAACCCCACTAGCGGGGCTTACAATGAGCAGTTCTTC
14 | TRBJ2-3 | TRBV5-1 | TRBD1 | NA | CASSLGQVTDTQYF | TGCGCCAGCAGCCTCGGACAGGTCACAGATACGCAGTATTTT
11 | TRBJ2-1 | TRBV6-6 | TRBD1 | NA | CASSSGTVGFF | TGTGCCAGCAGTTCCGGGACAGTTGGATTCTTC
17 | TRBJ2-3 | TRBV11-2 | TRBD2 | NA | CASSLDGRGLAGDTQYF | TGTGCCAGCAGCTTAGATGGGCGAGGACTAGCGGGAGATACGCAGTATTTT
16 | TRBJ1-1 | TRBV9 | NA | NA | CASSVGVGTMNTEAFF | TGTGCCAGCAGCGTAGGGGTGGGGACTATGAACACTGAAGCTTTCTTT
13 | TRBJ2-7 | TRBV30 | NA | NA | CAWSAPGYLEQYF | TGTGCCTGGAGTGCCCCCGGCTATCTCGAGCAGTACTTC
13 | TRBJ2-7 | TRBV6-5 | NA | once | CASSRGPTYEQYF | TGTGCCAGCAGTAGGGGACCTACCTACGAGCAGTACTTC
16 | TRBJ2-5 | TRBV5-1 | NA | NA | CASSLAPLGLQETQYF | TGCGCCAGCAGCTTGGCCCCGCTAGGGTTACAAGAGACCCAGTACTTC
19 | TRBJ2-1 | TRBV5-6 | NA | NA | CASWTLGRVKIVSYNEQFF | TGTGCCAGCTGGACTTTGGGAAGGGTCAAGATTGTCAGCTACAATGAGCAGTTCTTC
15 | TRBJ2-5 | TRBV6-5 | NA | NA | CASSPLERQKETQYF | TGTGCCAGCAGTCCCCTTGAAAGACAAAAGGAGACCCAGTACTTC
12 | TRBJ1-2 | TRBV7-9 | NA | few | CASSARFYGYTF | TGTGCCAGCAGCGCAAGGTTCTATGGCTACACCTTC
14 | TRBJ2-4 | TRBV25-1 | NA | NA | CASSEQGTKNIQYF | TGTGCCAGCAGTGAACAGGGGACCAAAAACATTCAGTACTTC
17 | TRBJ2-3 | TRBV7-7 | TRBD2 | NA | CASSLRTSGRRADTQYF | TGTGCTAGCAGCCTGCGGACTAGCGGGAGGAGAGCAGATACGCAGTATTTT
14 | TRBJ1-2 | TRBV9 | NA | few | CASSVGTGGDGYTF | TGTGCCAGCAGCGTTGGGACGGGGGGCGATGGCTACACCTTC
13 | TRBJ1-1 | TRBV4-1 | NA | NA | CASSRQENTEAFF | TGCGCCAGCAGCAGACAGGAGAACACTGAAGCTTTCTTT
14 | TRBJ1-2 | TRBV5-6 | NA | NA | CASSKGQQGYGYTF | TGTGCCAGCAGCAAAGGTCAGCAGGGGTATGGCTACACCTTC
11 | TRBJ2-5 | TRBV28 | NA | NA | CASSVRETQYF | TGTGCCAGCAGTGTCCGGGAGACCCAGTACTTC
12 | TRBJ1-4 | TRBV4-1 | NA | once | CASSHIKEKLFF | TGCGCCAGCAGCCACATTAAGGAAAAACTGTTTTTT
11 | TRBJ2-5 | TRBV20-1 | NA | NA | CSVGTSGTQYF | TGCAGTGTTGGGACATCGGGGACCCAGTACTTC
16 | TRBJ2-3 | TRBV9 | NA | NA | CASSVDVPASTDTQYF | TGTGCCAGCAGCGTAGATGTTCCAGCTAGCACAGATACGCAGTATTTT
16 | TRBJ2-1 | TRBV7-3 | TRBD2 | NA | CASSPEREAVYNEQFF | TGTGCCAGCAGCCCGGAGCGGGAGGCCGTCTACAATGAGCAGTTCTTC
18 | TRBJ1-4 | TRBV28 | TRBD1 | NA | CASSPEDRGPATNEKLFF | TGTGCCAGCAGCCCAGAGGACAGGGGACCTGCAACTAATGAAAAACTGTTTTTT
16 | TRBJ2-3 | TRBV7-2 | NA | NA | CASSLKVAATPNRQYF | TGTGCCAGCAGCTTAAAGGTAGCGGCCACTCCGAACCGGCAGTATTTT
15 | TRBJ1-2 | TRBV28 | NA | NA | CASSFQGLTNYGYTF | TGTGCCAGCAGTTTCCAGGGCCTCACTAACTATGGCTACACCTTC
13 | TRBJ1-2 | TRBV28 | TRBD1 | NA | CASSPRGLYGYTF | TGTGCCAGCAGCCCCAGGGGGCTCTATGGCTACACCTTC
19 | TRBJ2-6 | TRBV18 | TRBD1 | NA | CASSPLGTVTSSGANVLTF | TGTGCCAGCTCACCACTGGGGACAGTGACTTCCTCTGGGGCCAACGTCCTGACTTTC
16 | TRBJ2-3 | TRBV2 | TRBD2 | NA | CASSEGTSGSADTQYF | TGTGCCAGCAGTGAAGGGACTAGCGGGAGTGCAGATACGCAGTATTTT
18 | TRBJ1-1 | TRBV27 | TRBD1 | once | CASSLSGDRLTMNTEAFF | TGTGCCAGCAGTTTATCGGGGGACAGGTTAACCATGAACACTGAAGCTTTCTTT
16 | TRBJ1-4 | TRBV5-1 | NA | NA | CASSLRPVATNEKLFF | TGCGCCAGCAGCTTGCGCCCAGTTGCAACTAATGAAAAACTGTTTTTT
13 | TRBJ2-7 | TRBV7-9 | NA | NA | CASSHPGPPEQYF | TGTGCCAGCAGCCACCCGGGCCCCCCCGAGCAGTACTTC
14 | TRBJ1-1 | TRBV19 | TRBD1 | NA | CASSRQGAYTEAFF | TGTGCCAGTAGTAGACAGGGGGCCTACACTGAAGCTTTCTTT
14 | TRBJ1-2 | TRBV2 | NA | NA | CASSLGGADYGYTF | TGTGCCAGCAGCCTGGGAGGGGCCGACTATGGCTACACCTTC
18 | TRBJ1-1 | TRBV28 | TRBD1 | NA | CASSLIYGTGVGDTEAFF | TGTGCCAGCAGTTTAATTTATGGGACAGGGGTAGGGGACACTGAAGCTTTCTTT
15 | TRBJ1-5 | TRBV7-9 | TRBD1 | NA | CASSGGTGRAQPQHF | TGTGCCAGCAGCGGGGGGACAGGGAGGGCTCAGCCCCAGCATTTT
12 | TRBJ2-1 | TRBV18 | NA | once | CASSLQGDEQFF | TGTGCCAGCTCATTACAGGGAGATGAGCAGTTCTTC
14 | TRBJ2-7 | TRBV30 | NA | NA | CAWSVGQGTVEQYF | TGTGCCTGGAGTGTAGGGCAGGGGACGGTCGAGCAGTACTTC
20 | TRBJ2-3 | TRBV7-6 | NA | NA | CASSLAPWGEERARTDTQYF | TGTGCCAGCAGCTTAGCTCCGTGGGGGGAAGAGCGGGCCCGCACAGATACGCAGTATTTT
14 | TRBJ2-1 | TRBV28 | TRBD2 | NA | CASILTSGYNEQFF | TGTGCCAGCATCCTGACTAGCGGATACAATGAGCAGTTCTTC
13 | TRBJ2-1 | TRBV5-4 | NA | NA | CASSSYLGDEQFF | TGTGCCAGCAGCTCATATCTGGGGGATGAGCAGTTCTTC
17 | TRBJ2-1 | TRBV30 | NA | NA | CAWSVRPTSASYNEQFF | TGTGCCTGGAGTGTACGCCCTACGTCGGCTTCCTACAATGAGCAGTTCTTC
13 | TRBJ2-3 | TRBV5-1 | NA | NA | CASSRDHRDTQYF | TGCGCCAGCAGCCGGGACCATCGCGATACGCAGTATTTT